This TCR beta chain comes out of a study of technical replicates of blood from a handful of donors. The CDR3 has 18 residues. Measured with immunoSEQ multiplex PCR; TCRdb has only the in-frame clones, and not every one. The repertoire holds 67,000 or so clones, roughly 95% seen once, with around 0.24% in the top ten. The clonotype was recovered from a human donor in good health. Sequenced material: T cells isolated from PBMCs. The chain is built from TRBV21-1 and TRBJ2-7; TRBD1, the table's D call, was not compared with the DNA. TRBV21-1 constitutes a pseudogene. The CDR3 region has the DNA TGTGCCAGCAGCAAAGTACAAGGGGCAGGGCCTCCGTCCTACGAGCAGTACTTC. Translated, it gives CASSKVQGAGPPSYEQYF.